Following are 30 T cell receptor beta chains from one sample sequenced in a study of T cells in Graves' hyperthyroidism and ophthalmopathy. RNA transcripts gave rise to amplified TCR beta CDR3 regions. The study used the HTBI primer set for a first-round RT-PCR of the TCR CDR3. TCRdb independently ran MiXCR on the multiplex PCR reads; one entry per CDR3 protein. The repertoire holds about 49,000 distinct CDR3 sequences, roughly 56% seen once, with over 30% in the top ten. The sequenced sample was peripheral blood or thyroid tissue (not recorded which). Receptor source: a man aged 18 to 29 with Graves' hyperthyroidism.

This clonotype has more than one count but fewer than ten. V usage is TRBV7-2 and J usage is TRBJ1-3, with D maybe TRBD1 (6 bases). V was clipped by 5 bases and J by 4 bases, with 15 bases between them. The CDR3 has 15 amino acids. The germline V gene encodes CDR1 SGHTA and CDR2 FQGNSA. Written as DNA, the CDR3 is TGTGCCAGCAGCCCGACAGGCAACAAAGGAAACACCATATATTTT. It is translated as CASSPTGNKGNTIYF.

The J gene is TRBJ1-2, the V gene TRBV2, with TRBD1 identical over 11 bases. CDR3 length: 15 amino acids. The V and J ends lost 6 bases and 6 bases, in that order; junction bases with no gene match: 9. Germline V gene sequence: CDR1 SNHLY, CDR2 FYNNEI. CDR3 nucleotide sequence: TGTGCCAGCAGCGCCGGGACAGGGGGTCTGGATGGCTACACCTTC. Amino acid sequence: CASSAGTGGLDGYTF.

The chain carries TRBV11-1 and TRBJ2-7; D could derive from TRBD1 or TRBD2 (5 bases each). Germline CDR1 reads SGHAT; CDR2 reads FQDESV (reference sequence). This CDR3 comprises 15 residues. V was shortened by 1 base and J by 4 bases, with 14 bases between the two germline ends. CDR3 nucleotide sequence: TGTGCCAGCAGCTTAGGACAGCCGGGGTCGTACGAGCAGTACTTC. It specifies CASSLGQPGSYEQYF.

This clonotype was seen many times. V usage is TRBV28 and J usage is TRBJ2-7; no firm D call. Per germline, CDR1 MDHEN and CDR2 SYDVKM. The V end was cut by 5 bases, the J end by 2 bases, with 4 bases between. This CDR3 region has 11 residues. DNA for the CDR3: TGTGCCAGCAGTGCCCCCTACGAGCAGTACTTC. Translating it yields CASSAPYEQYF.

The table lists this clonotype with a count of one. This rearrangement joins TRBV7-8 to TRBJ2-7; TRBD1 agrees at 9 bases. Germline values: CDR1 SGHVS, CDR2 FQNEAQ. This CDR3 spans 15 amino acids. Trimming removed 2 bases from V and 3 bases from J; junction bases left unmatched: 5. This CDR3 is CASSLPGTGRYEQYF. The CDR3, as DNA: TGTGCCAGCAGCTTACCGGGGACAGGGCGCTACGAGCAGTACTTC.

This CDR3 is CSVLGYGYTF. Here the CDR3 DNA reads TGCAGCGTCCTCGGCTATGGCTACACCTTC. V is TRBV29-1 and J is TRBJ1-2; the D is unclear. This CDR3 is built from 10 residues. Trimming shortened V by 6 bases and J by 4 bases, and 6 bases separated the two germline ends. Germline V lookup: CDR1 SQVTM, CDR2 ANQGSEA.

For this clonotype: A read error may explain this, as a much larger clone is one base away. This rearrangement joins TRBV6-1 to TRBJ1-5; D uncertain. V gave up 4 bases and J gave up 0 bases, with 7 bases separating them. The CDR3 is made up of 14 amino acids. Germline V gene data show CDR1 as MNHNS and CDR2 as SASEGT. In nucleotides, the CDR3 is TGTGCCAGCAGTGGAGCTTATAGCAATCAGCCCCAGCATTTT. As protein: CASSGAYSNQPQHF.

V is TRBV20-1 and J is TRBJ2-7, with unresolved D. This CDR3 comprises 11 residues. V lost 1 base to trimming and J lost 7 bases, with 8 bases between them. Germline V gene lookup returns CDR1 DFQATT and CDR2 SNEGSKA (reference sequence). The CDR3 sequence: CSARGKQEQYF. The CDR3 nucleotides are TGCAGTGCTAGAGGGAAACAGGAGCAGTACTTC.

Notes on this clonotype: One end of the junction varies from germline; a read error may be responsible. The chain combines TRBV7-2 with TRBJ1-6; no clear D gene. The CDR3 is 15 residues long. Germline assignment: CDR1 SGHTA and CDR2 FQGNSA. Here the CDR3 reads CASSLAEGTGSPLHF. CDR3 DNA: TGTGCCAGCAGCTTAGCGGAGGGTACGGGTTCACCCCTACACTTT. Variable domain in full (rest from reference TRBV7-2 and TRBJ1-6): GAGVSQSPSNKVTEKGKDVELRCDPISGHTALYWYRQSLGQGLEFLIYFQGNSAPDKSGLPSDRFSAERTGGSVSTLTIQRTQQEDSAVYLCASSLAEGTGSPLHFGNGTRLTVT.

This clonotype was observed at least ten times. The chain is built from TRBV9 and TRBJ2-2; 7 bases are shared with TRBD2. CDR1 and CDR2 (germline): SGDLS, YYNGEE. The CDR3 contains 15 residues. V was clipped by 4 bases and J by 3 bases; unmatched bases: 6. The CDR3 reads CASSPGGRYTGELFF. The CDR3 DNA reads as TGTGCCAGCAGCCCTGGCGGGAGATACACCGGGGAGCTGTTTTTT.

As regards this clonotype: Compared with germline, one end of the junction differs, possibly owing to a read error. The V call is TRBV19, the J call TRBJ1-1, with TRBD1 matching over 7 bases. The CDR3 is 14 residues long. Looked up from germline, CDR1 is LNHDA and CDR2 is SQIVND (reference sequence). The CDR3 is CASKGDSGNTEAFF. The CDR3 bases are TGTGCTAGTAAGGGGGACAGTGGGAACACTGAAGCTTTCTTT.

This clonotype was found many times. CDR3 DNA: TGTGCCTGGAGCCCTAGCGGGGATTACGAGCAGTACTTC. It specifies CAWSPSGDYEQYF. The V gene is TRBV30, the J gene TRBJ2-7; 9 bases line up with TRBD2. This CDR3 has 13 amino acids. After removal of 3 bases from V and 4 bases from J, the junction contained 4 bases not matched to a gene. Looked up from germline, CDR1 is GTSNPN and CDR2 is SVGIG (reference sequence).

The chain couples TRBV12-3 or TRBV12-4 to TRBJ1-5; D is ambiguous. The V gene lost 4 bases and the J gene lost 2 bases, with 12 bases spanning the gap. The CDR3 runs 15 residues. CDR3 sequence reads: CASSSQEERNQPQHF. CDR3 DNA: TGTGCCAGCAGTTCGCAGGAGGAGCGCAATCAGCCCCAGCATTTT.

This clonotype has a handful of counts. V and J are TRBV7-2 and TRBJ2-5, with TRBD2 matching 12 bases. Germline loops: CDR1 SGHTA, CDR2 FQGNSA. V lost 5 bases to trimming and J lost 5 bases; unmatched junction nucleotides: 3. The CDR3 has 14 residues. The CDR3 bases are TGTGCCAGCAGCATGACTAGCGGGAGTGAGACCCAGTACTTC. Its protein product is CASSMTSGSETQYF.

This clonotype was counted once. The V and J genes are TRBV20-1 and TRBJ1-4, with 8 bases that match TRBD1. The CDR3 has 14 residues. The germline gives CDR1 DFQATT, CDR2 SNEGSKA (reference sequence). Trimming took 2 bases from V and 10 from J; bases not matched to a gene: 9. The CDR3 loop is CSARPDRGGGKLFF. The CDR3 DNA is TGCAGTGCTAGACCTGACAGGGGAGGGGGAAAACTGTTTTTT.

The V gene is TRBV7-8, the J gene TRBJ1-1; D call uncertain. Trimming pared 8 bases from V and 4 bases from J, leaving 14 bases between. CDR1 and CDR2 from the germline V gene are SGHVS and FQNEAQ. The CDR3 is 13 residues long. The CDR3 DNA reads as TGTGCCAGCCAGACCGTGCGGGGCACTGAAGCTTTCTTT. Its protein product is CASQTVRGTEAFF. The variable domain in full, completed from reference TRBV7-8 and TRBJ1-1, reads GAGVSQSPRYKVAKRGQDVALRCDPISGHVSLFWYQQALGQGPEFLTYFQNEAQLDKSGLPSDRFFAERPEGSVSTLKIQRTQQEDSAVYLCASQTVRGTEAFFGQGTRLTVV.

The V gene is TRBV4-3, the J gene TRBJ2-7; TRBD2 agrees at 12 bases. The J segment lost 6 bases and the V segment lost 3 bases, leaving 6 bases of the junction unmatched. From germline, CDR1 is LGHNA and CDR2 YSLEER. CDR3 size: 15 residues. The CDR3 bases are TGCGCCAGCAGCCATTCGACTAGCGGGAGTTTCGAGCAGTACTTC. Encoded protein: CASSHSTSGSFEQYF.

This clonotype was counted ten times or more. The chain links TRBV20-1 to TRBJ2-7; tentatively, D is TRBD2 (7 bases). V lost 3 bases to trimming and J lost 2 bases, with 14 bases between them. Germline CDR1 and CDR2: DFQATT and SNEGSKA (reference sequence). The CDR3 is 14 amino acids. The CDR3 here is CSASAGGGAYEQYF. CDR3 bases: TGCAGTGCTAGCGCCGGAGGGGGGGCCTACGAGCAGTACTTC.

Comments on this clonotype: One end of the junction is discordant with germline, which a read error may explain. The genes are TRBV11-2 and TRBJ1-1, with no clear D. From germline, CDR1 is SGHAT and CDR2 FQNNGV. There are 13 residues in the CDR3. CDR3 amino acids: CATSSDRDTEAFF. CDR3 nucleotides: TGTGCCACCAGCAGTGACCGGGACACTGAAGCTTTCTTT.

On this clonotype itself: Mismatch with germline at one junction end may stem from a read error. J is TRBJ1-4 and V is TRBV7-2, with D unclear. The CDR3 has 13 residues. Germline CDR1 is SGHTA and CDR2 is FQGNSA. The CDR3 is CASSFSLKERLFF. The CDR3 bases are TGTGCCAGCAGCTTCTCCCTCAAAGAAAGACTGTTTTTT.

The chain recombines TRBV4-3 with TRBJ2-2; 11 bases agree with TRBD1. The CDR3 contains 15 residues. Trimming at V came to 5 bases and at J to 16 bases, leaving 15 bases not matched to a gene. Germline V lookup: CDR1 LGHNA, CDR2 YSLEER. The CDR3 is CASSKGQGDTGGPFF. DNA for the CDR3: TGCGCCAGCAGCAAGGGACAGGGGGATACCGGGGGGCCGTTTTTT.

The V gene is TRBV7-2, the J gene TRBJ2-7; the D gene is possibly TRBD2 (7 bases). The CDR3 is 15 amino acids. Germline V gives CDR1 SGHTA, CDR2 FQGNSA. The V end was cut by 1 base, the J end by 4 bases, with 14 bases between. CDR3 residues: CASSLEGGGFYEQYF. The CDR3 DNA follows: TGTGCCAGCAGCTTAGAGGGCGGGGGCTTTTACGAGCAGTACTTC.

Worth noting for this clonotype: This sequence may be a read error, since a much larger clone differs from it by one base. Since the CDR3 does not end with the conserved phenylalanine or tryptophan, this likely comes from a read error. The chain joins TRBV2 to TRBJ2-7; D possibly uses TRBD1 or TRBD2 (5 bases each). V lost 5 bases to trimming and J lost 1 base, with 15 bases between them. The germline CDR1 and CDR2 sequences are SNHLY and FYNNEI. The CDR3 spans 15 residues. In DNA form, the CDR3 reads TGTGCCAGCAGTTTACCCGGGGCCAAGTCCTACGAGCAGTACCTC. Protein product: CASSLPGAKSYEQYL.

This clonotype was recorded a few times. The V and J genes are TRBV29-1 and TRBJ2-3; 15 bases line up with TRBD2. The CDR3 is made up of 19 amino acids. V gave up 6 bases and J gave up 7 bases; unmatched junction bases: 20. Per the germline V gene, CDR1 is SQVTM and CDR2 is ANQGSEA. Here the CDR3 DNA reads TGCAGCGTGAGGCCCGGGACTAGCGGGAGGATTGGGCTGGGTAATACGCAGTATTTT. This codes for CSVRPGTSGRIGLGNTQYF.

J is TRBJ1-5 and V is TRBV4-3; D is uncertain. CDR1 LGHNA and CDR2 YSLEER come from the germline V gene. The CDR3 is made up of 15 amino acids. V was shortened by 4 bases and J by 10 bases, with 20 bases between the two germline ends. In nucleotides, the CDR3 is TGCGCCAGCAGCCGAGATCGCTGGCAGCGAGGTCCCCAGCATTTT. Its protein product is CASSRDRWQRGPQHF.

This clonotype was counted many times. CDR3 amino acids: CASRPTPGYEQYF. The CDR3 nucleotides read TGTGCCAGCAGACCGACACCCGGCTACGAGCAGTACTTC. J is TRBJ2-7 and V is TRBV27; no firm D call. Germline CDR1 reads MNHEY; CDR2 reads SMNVEV (reference sequence). Trimming stripped 6 bases from V and 3 bases from J, with 12 bases between. The CDR3 totals 13 residues.

This clonotype was observed a handful of times. The chain links TRBV12-3 or TRBV12-4 to TRBJ2-3; possibly TRBD1 or TRBD2 for D (5 bases each). CDR3 length: 15 amino acids. Trimming cost V 5 bases and J 5 bases, with 17 bases left between them. This CDR3 is CASSAVEGLGDTQYF. CDR3 bases: TGTGCCAGCAGTGCCGTCGAGGGGCTCGGAGATACGCAGTATTTT.

This clonotype was found many times. V gene TRBV5-4 combines with J gene TRBJ2-3; D gene uncertain. CDR3 length equals 15 residues. CDR1 and CDR2 from the germline V gene are SGHNT and YYREEE (reference sequence). Deletions cut 2 bases from V and 6 bases from J, with 16 bases between. The CDR3 bases are TGTGCCAGCAGCTTAGGGTTGGCCGAAGGGGATACGCAGTATTTT. Residues: CASSLGLAEGDTQYF.

This clonotype was observed at least ten times. The rearrangement joins TRBV12-3 or TRBV12-4 to TRBJ1-5; D uncertain. Trimming pared 7 bases from V and 5 bases from J, leaving 15 bases between. The CDR3 has 14 residues. The CDR3 sequence is CASKNRGVDQPQHF. For the CDR3, the DNA is TGTGCCAGCAAGAACCGTGGTGTGGATCAGCCCCAGCATTTT.

The chain carries TRBV20-1 and TRBJ2-5, with TRBD2 as a possible D gene (6 bases). The CDR3 consists of 12 residues. Germline V lookup: CDR1 DFQATT, CDR2 SNEGSKA (reference sequence). V dropped 7 bases and J dropped 1 base, with 10 bases sitting between them. The CDR3 nucleotides are TGCAGTGGGGGAGGACCCCAAGAGACCCAGTACTTC. It encodes CSGGGPQETQYF.